The present T cell receptor beta chain was sequenced within a study of T cells expressing NK-cell markers. Study as a whole: In sorted CD3+CD56+NKG2C+, CD3+CD56+NKG2C- and CD3+CD56-NKG2C+ T cells, TCR beta repertoires were obtained. HCMV seropositivity characterized most of the eight sequenced donors, and seronegativity one. Study-level points and caveats: Several of the donors also had these clonotypes leading their CD3+CD56-NKG2C+ fraction.

It was by 5'RACE template switching with UMIs that TCR beta cDNA was made. From its re-call of the 5' RACE reads, TCRdb lists each CDR3 protein once, without DNA. The sample data list some 450,000 distinct CDR3 sequences. Germline V lookup: CDR1 MNHEY, CDR2 SVGEGT. The CDR3 runs 13 residues. As for this clonotype: Antigen: not known.

The sequence was collected from a woman between 18 and 70 years old in good health. V usage is TRBV6-2 or TRBV6-3 and J usage is TRBJ1-1. The source material was blood T cells: a sorted CD56 or NKG2C T cell subset, CD4+ or CD8+ T cells, or bulk PBMC T cells (not recorded which). The CDR3 sequence is CASSNSGNTEAFF.